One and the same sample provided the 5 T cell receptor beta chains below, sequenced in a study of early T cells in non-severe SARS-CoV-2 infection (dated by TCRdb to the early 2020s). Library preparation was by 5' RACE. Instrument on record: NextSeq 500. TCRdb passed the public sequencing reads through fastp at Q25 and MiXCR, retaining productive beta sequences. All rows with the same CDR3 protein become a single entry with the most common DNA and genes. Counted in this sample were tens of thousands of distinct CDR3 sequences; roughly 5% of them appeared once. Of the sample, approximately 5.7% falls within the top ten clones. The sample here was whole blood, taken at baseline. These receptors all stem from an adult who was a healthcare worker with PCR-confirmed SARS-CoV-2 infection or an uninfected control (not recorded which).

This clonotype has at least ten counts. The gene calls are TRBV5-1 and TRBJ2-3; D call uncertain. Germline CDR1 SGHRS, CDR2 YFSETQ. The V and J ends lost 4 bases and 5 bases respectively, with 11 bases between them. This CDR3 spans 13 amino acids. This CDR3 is CASSLKMGDTQYF. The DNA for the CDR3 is TGCGCCAGCAGCCTCAAAATGGGAGATACGCAGTATTTT.

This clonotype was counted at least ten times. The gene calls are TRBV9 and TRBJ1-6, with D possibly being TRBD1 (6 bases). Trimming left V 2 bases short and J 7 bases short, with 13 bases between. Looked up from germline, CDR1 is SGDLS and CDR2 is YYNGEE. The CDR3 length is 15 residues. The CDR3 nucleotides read TGTGCCAGCAGCGTCGGACAGCCTAAAAATTCACCCCTCCACTTT. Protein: CASSVGQPKNSPLHF.

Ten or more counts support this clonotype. CDR3 coding DNA: TGTGCCAGCAGCCATTGGACTAGCGGGAGGCAAGAGACCCAGTACTTC. As protein: CASSHWTSGRQETQYF. This sequence joins TRBV11-2 and TRBJ2-5; 14 bases line up with TRBD2. The CDR3 contains 16 residues. Germline CDR1 and CDR2: SGHAT and FQNNGV. The V segment lost 5 bases and the J segment 2 bases; nucleotides outside the gene matches: 4.

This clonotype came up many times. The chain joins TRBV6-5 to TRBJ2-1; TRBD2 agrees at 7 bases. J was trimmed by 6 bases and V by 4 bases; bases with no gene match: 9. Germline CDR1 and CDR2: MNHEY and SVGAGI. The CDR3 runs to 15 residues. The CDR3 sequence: CASSSTSPPGNEQFF. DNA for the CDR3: TGTGCCAGCAGTTCGACTAGCCCCCCGGGCAATGAGCAGTTCTTC.

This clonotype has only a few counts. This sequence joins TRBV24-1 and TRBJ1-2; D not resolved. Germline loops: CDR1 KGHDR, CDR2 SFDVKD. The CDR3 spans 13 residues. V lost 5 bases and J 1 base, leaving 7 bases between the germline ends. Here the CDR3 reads CATSASINYGYTF. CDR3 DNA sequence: TGTGCCACCAGTGCCAGTATTAACTATGGCTACACCTTC.